Listed here are 2 T cell receptor beta chains from one sample, sequenced in a study of cytomegalovirus exposure and HLA in healthy donors. Vbeta (60) and Jbeta (13) primers were used in the PCR. Here immunoSEQ multiplex PCR was the method, and the copy in TCRdb shows in-frame clones only, minus some. The sample shows approximately 170,000 clones, 70% to 90% of them seen only once. The sample was PBMCs. These TCRs come from a man younger than 40 in good health and CMV-seropositive.

This rearrangement joins TRBV2 to TRBJ2-1; TRBD2 is a possible D gene (6 bases). Between the trimmed V and J ends, which lost 7 bases and 4 bases, there was a span of 11 bases. Germline CDR1 reads SNHLY; CDR2 reads FYNNEI. This CDR3 is built from 13 residues. This CDR3 is CASTGDLYNEQFF. The CDR3 DNA follows: TGTGCCAGCACGGGAGACCTATACAATGAGCAGTTCTTC.

This clone was seen only once. V gene TRBV19 combines with J gene TRBJ2-1; 12 bases align to TRBD1. Germline V gene lookup returns CDR1 LNHDA and CDR2 SQIVND (reference sequence). The V and J ends lost 10 bases and 6 bases, in that order; junction bases with no gene match: 4. CDR3 length equals 13 residues. The CDR3 here is CATGTGGFNEQFF. In DNA form, the CDR3 reads TGTGCCACCGGGACAGGGGGCTTCAATGAGCAGTTCTTC.